The 8 T cell receptor beta chains reported below all come from one sample, sequenced in a study of human T cells and chemical hapten exposure. TCRdb redid the calling of the RACE reads with MiXCR, one entry per CDR3 protein. The repertoire consists of over 70,000 distinct CDR3 sequences, with more than 9% occurring once and the leading ten covering around 1.4%. Time point defined: patch test 2, 6 weeks after DPC sensitization. This sample's treatment: therapeutic diphenylcyclopropenone sensitization with weekly scalp DPC. Sequenced material: whole blood, taken in connection with sensitization to the hapten diphenylcyclopropenone (DPC). These receptors were taken from a man younger than 35 with alopecia areata. Some clones in this sample may be carry-over from other donors' samples.

V is TRBV7-9 and J is TRBJ1-1, with D uncertain. This CDR3 has 10 amino acids. Trimming cost V 2 bases and J 6 bases, with 1 base left between them. CDR1 is SEHNR, CDR2 FQNEAQ, per germline (reference sequence). CDR3 sequence (DNA): TGTGCCAGCAGCTTATCTGAAGCTTTCTTT. It translates to CASSLSEAFF.

This clonotype came up many times. This chain links TRBV7-9 with TRBJ2-1; no clear D. This CDR3 contains 15 residues. V lost 4 bases and J 4 bases, leaving 14 bases between the germline ends. The germline V gene encodes CDR1 SEHNR and CDR2 FQNEAQ (reference sequence). This CDR3 reads CASSSPRTDYNEQFF. The CDR3, as DNA: TGTGCCAGCAGCTCCCCCCGGACCGATTACAATGAGCAGTTCTTC.

This clonotype has more than one count but fewer than ten. This sequence joins TRBV6-1 and TRBJ2-1; D call uncertain. Germline lookup yields CDR1 MNHNS and CDR2 SASEGT. V lost 2 bases and J lost 10, with 6 bases in between. There are 11 residues in the CDR3. The CDR3 spells CASSEIGEQFF. For the CDR3, the DNA is TGTGCCAGCAGTGAAATTGGAGAGCAGTTCTTC.

This clonotype was seen many times. This chain joins TRBV7-3 and TRBJ1-1; possible D gene TRBD1, 5 bases. The CDR3 runs to 15 residues. Germline V CDR1 and CDR2: SGHTA, FQGTGA. V was clipped by 0 bases and J by 8 bases, with 16 bases between them. CDR3 in amino acids: CASSLTVDGAAEAFF. The CDR3 nucleotides read TGTGCCAGCAGCTTAACCGTGGACGGGGCCGCCGAAGCTTTCTTT.

This chain joins TRBV14 and TRBJ2-5; 9 nucleotides align to TRBD2. The CDR3 contains 16 residues. V shed 3 bases and J 4 bases; nucleotides not matched to a gene: 9. Germline-derived CDR1 and CDR2 are SGHDN and FVKESK. The DNA for the CDR3 is TGTGCCAGCAGCCAGGCTTGGCGGGGGGGATCAGAGACCCAGTACTTC. This translates into CASSQAWRGGSETQYF.

The chain has TRBV7-8 and TRBJ1-5; possibly TRBD1 for D (6 bases). The V end lost 5 bases, the J end lost 7 bases, and 24 bases lay between the germline ends. This CDR3 contains 17 residues. The V gene's germline CDR1 is SGHVS and CDR2 FQNEAQ. In DNA, the CDR3 is TGTGCCAGCAGCCGAATACCCCGGGGGCCCCTGCACCAGCCCCAGCATTTT. Its translation is CASSRIPRGPLHQPQHF.

Many counts were recorded for this clonotype. V gene TRBV10-1 combines with J gene TRBJ1-2, with D unresolved. V was cut by 5 bases and J by 2 bases, with 6 bases left in between. CDR3 length: 12 residues. Germline CDR1 and CDR2: WNHNN and SYGVQD (reference sequence). The CDR3 coding sequence is TGCGCCAGCAGTTCAAACAACTATGGCTACACCTTC. This encodes CASSSNNYGYTF.

This clonotype was found a few times. The chain combines TRBV11-2 with TRBJ1-4; tentatively, D is TRBD1 (5 bases). The germline V gene has CDR1 SGHAT and CDR2 FQNNGV. The length of the CDR3 is 15 residues. V dropped 4 bases and J dropped 8 bases, with 17 bases sitting between them. The CDR3 DNA is TGTGCCAGCAGCTCCTACCAGGGAGTAGGAGAAAAACTGTTTTTT. It is translated as CASSSYQGVGEKLFF.